What follows are 25 T cell receptor beta chains derived from one specimen sequenced in a study of blood T cells in healthy people across ages (dated by TCRdb to about 2015). Libraries came from 5' RACE. TCRdb names Illumina HiSeq 2500 as the instrument used. A second PCR of roughly 7 to 11 cycles was run with a J-beta primer mix and a sample-barcoded 5' primer. Starting from the raw public reads, TCRdb applied fastp trimming at Q25, assembled clones with MiXCR and retained in-frame beta chains. Every CDR3 protein is listed once, alongside the most common genes and DNA of its rows. Counted in this sample were about 780,000 distinct CDR3 sequences; about 42% of them appeared once. The ten largest account for less than 20% of the sample. Input material: blood. The receptors stem from a man of 80 years or more in good health.

This clonotype was picked up many times. Here the CDR3 reads CASSQYWLSSYEQYF. The CDR3 nucleotides are TGCGCCAGCAGCCAATACTGGTTGAGCTCCTACGAGCAGTACTTC. This chain joins TRBV4-3 and TRBJ2-7; D remains ambiguous. Germline V gene sequence: CDR1 LGHNA, CDR2 YSLEER. The length of the CDR3 is 15 residues. V was pared by 2 bases and J by 0 bases, with 11 bases between.

The V call is TRBV7-2, the J call TRBJ2-3; D unclear. Germline V CDR1 and CDR2: SGHTA, FQGNSA. CDR3 size: 14 residues. Deletions cut 3 bases from V and 4 bases from J, with 11 bases between. The CDR3 bases are TGTGCCAGCAGCTTTCTAGAGTTCGCAGATACGCAGTATTTT. Its translation is CASSFLEFADTQYF.

This chain connects TRBV21-1 to TRBJ2-1; the listed D gene, TRBD2, was not tested against the DNA. TRBV21-1 is noted as a pseudogene. The CDR3 contains 16 residues. The DNA of the CDR3 is TGTGCCAGCAGCAAATTGCCTAGCGGGATGGGGAGTGAGCAGTTCTTC. It encodes CASSKLPSGMGSEQFF.

V gene TRBV25-1 combines with J gene TRBJ1-1; D is ambiguous. Germline assignment: CDR1 MGHDK and CDR2 SYGVNS. V was cut by 4 bases and J by 4 bases, with 10 bases left in between. The CDR3 has 13 residues. The CDR3: CASSVTPGTEAFF. CDR3 nucleotide sequence: TGTGCCAGCAGTGTTACCCCGGGCACTGAAGCTTTCTTT.

The chain is built from TRBV27 and TRBJ2-2; 14 nucleotides align to TRBD2. The germline V gene has CDR1 MNHEY and CDR2 SMNVEV (reference sequence). With 0 bases clipped from V and 4 bases from J, the junction kept 1 base outside the gene matches. This CDR3 contains 17 residues. This CDR3 is CASSLSGLAGATGELFF. CDR3 sequence (DNA): TGTGCCAGCAGTTTATCGGGACTAGCGGGAGCCACCGGGGAGCTGTTTTTT.

This chain uses TRBV28 with TRBJ2-4, with TRBD2 identical over 9 bases. This CDR3 region has 14 residues. Per the germline V gene, CDR1 is MDHEN and CDR2 is SYDVKM. V lost 8 bases, J lost 13 bases, and 15 bases stayed unmatched. The CDR3 DNA follows: TGTGCCAGCTGTGACTCTAGCGGGACAGTTGAGCAGTACTTC. Translating it yields CASCDSSGTVEQYF.

This chain joins TRBV6-5 and TRBJ2-1; a weak D match, TRBD1 (6 bases). The V end lost 0 bases, the J end lost 9 bases, and 15 bases lay between the germline ends. From germline, CDR1 is MNHEY and CDR2 SVGAGI. The CDR3 contains 15 residues. The CDR3 nucleotides are TGTGCCAGCAGTTACTCGACAGGCGCTCGACTTGAGCAGTTCTTC. It specifies CASSYSTGARLEQFF.

V is TRBV9 and J is TRBJ1-6; D is ambiguous. Germline CDR1 and CDR2: SGDLS and YYNGEE. Trimming took off 2 bases at V and 7 bases at J, with 7 bases between the two ends. The CDR3 extends over 13 amino acids. The CDR3 DNA follows: TGTGCCAGCAGCGTCGACGGAAATTCACCCCTCCACTTT. Its protein is CASSVDGNSPLHF.

J is TRBJ1-1 and V is TRBV3-1, with D maybe TRBD1 (5 bases). Deletions cut 1 base from V and 5 bases from J, with 11 bases between. The CDR3 extends over 14 amino acids. CDR1 is LGHDT, CDR2 YNNKEL, per germline (reference sequence). The CDR3 DNA reads TGTGCCAGCAGCCAAGTGTACAGGTCGACTGAAGCTTTCTTT. Its protein product is CASSQVYRSTEAFF.

The rearrangement joins TRBV20-1 to TRBJ2-5, with D possibly being TRBD2 (5 bases). CDR1 DFQATT and CDR2 SNEGSKA come from the germline V gene (reference sequence). This CDR3 is 14 amino acids long. V lost 0 bases and J lost 0, with 8 bases in between. The DNA for the CDR3 is TGCAGTGCTAGAGAGGGAGCTTACCAAGAGACCCAGTACTTC. It codes for CSAREGAYQETQYF.

This clonotype was seen repeatedly, ten times or more. This rearrangement joins TRBV6-2 or TRBV6-3 to TRBJ2-2; 12 nucleotides line up with TRBD2. CDR3 length equals 18 residues. Germline assignment: CDR1 MNHEY and CDR2 SVGEGT. Trimming at V came to 4 bases and at J to 7 bases, leaving 13 bases not matched to a gene. CDR3 nucleotides: TGTGCCAGCAGTTCAATCAGGACTAGCGGGAATAGAGACGGGGAGCTGTTTTTT. Amino acids: CASSSIRTSGNRDGELFF.

The chain links TRBV28 to TRBJ2-7; 10 bases fit TRBD1. Germline trimming cut 6 bases from V and 5 bases from J; bases unmatched to any gene: 4. The CDR3 length is 13 residues. CDR1 is MDHEN, CDR2 SYDVKM, per germline. The CDR3 sequence: CASRTGGINEQYF. CDR3 DNA: TGTGCCAGCAGGACAGGGGGCATCAACGAGCAGTACTTC. The variable domain in full, with the rest retrieved from reference TRBV28 and TRBJ2-7, is DVKVTQSSRYLVKRTGEKVFLECVQDMDHENMFWYRQDPGLGLRLIYFSYDVKMKEKGDIPEGYSVSREKKERFSLILESASTNQTSMYLCASRTGGINEQYFGPGTRLTVT.

This clonotype was observed a single time. The chain uses TRBV6-2 or TRBV6-3 and TRBJ2-1, with 9 bases aligning to TRBD2. CDR1 MNHEY and CDR2 SVGEGT come from the germline V gene. This CDR3 region has 15 residues. V was pared by 6 bases and J by 3 bases, with 6 bases of the junction left unmatched. In DNA, the CDR3 is TGTGCCAGCAGCCTAGCGGGACTTCGCTACAATGAGCAGTTCTTC. This codes for CASSLAGLRYNEQFF.

The J gene is TRBJ2-2, the V gene TRBV5-1; TRBD1 aligns across 10 bases. Germline CDR1 and CDR2: SGHRS and YFSETQ. J was trimmed by 5 bases and V by 4 bases; bases with no gene match: 14. The CDR3 covers 18 residues. The CDR3 nucleotides read TGCGCCAGCAGCAGAAGCCCCCGGGACAGGGGTAGTACCGGGGAGCTGTTTTTT. It specifies CASSRSPRDRGSTGELFF.

CDR3 amino acids: CASGRGSGGELFF. CDR3 in DNA: TGTGCCAGTGGTAGGGGTAGTGGAGGGGAGCTGTTTTTT. V usage is TRBV19 and J usage is TRBJ2-2; D is possibly TRBD1 (5 bases). Trimming left V 8 bases short and J 8 bases short, with 15 bases between. This CDR3 has 13 amino acids. The V gene's germline CDR1 is LNHDA and CDR2 SQIVND (reference sequence).

The chain has TRBV10-3 and TRBJ2-7; a weak D match, TRBD1 (6 bases). The CDR3 contains 15 residues. Per the germline V gene, CDR1 is ENHRY and CDR2 is SYGVKD. V lost 4 bases, J lost 6 bases, and 19 bases lay in between. The CDR3 DNA reads as TGTGCCATCAGTGGAGCGGAACAGGGTAGTGGCGAGCAGTACTTC. Translating it yields CAISGAEQGSGEQYF.

The J gene is TRBJ1-5, the V gene TRBV10-3; TRBD1 matches at 10 bases. The CDR3 runs 14 residues. Losses at the gene ends were 7 bases for V and 6 bases for J; bases not matched to a gene: 6. Germline V CDR1 and CDR2: ENHRY, SYGVKD. CDR3 nucleotide sequence: TGTGCCATCAACGGGACAGGGGCGCGTCAGCCCCAGCATTTT. It encodes CAINGTGARQPQHF.

This clonotype came up a few times. The V call is TRBV6-6, the J call TRBJ2-6; TRBD2 is a possible D gene (7 bases). Trimming cost V 6 bases and J 4 bases, with 16 bases left between them. Germline values: CDR1 MNHNY, CDR2 SVGAGI (reference sequence). The CDR3 is 16 amino acids. CDR3: CASRIGGHRGANVLTF. The CDR3 DNA sequence: TGTGCCAGCAGAATCGGGGGGCACAGGGGGGCCAACGTCCTGACTTTC.

This clonotype was counted between two and nine times. The chain joins TRBV3-1 to TRBJ2-1; weak D call: TRBD2 (5 bases). Trimming pared 0 bases from V and 8 bases from J, leaving 8 bases between. CDR3 size: 13 residues. Germline CDR1 reads LGHDT; CDR2 reads YNNKEL (reference sequence). In DNA form, the CDR3 reads TGTGCCAGCAGCCAAGAGAACGGGGATGAGCAGTTCTTC. It encodes CASSQENGDEQFF.

A note on this clonotype: One end of the junction does not line up with germline, which may come from a read error. V is TRBV7-6 and J is TRBJ2-2; 8 nucleotides match TRBD1. The CDR3 sequence is 16 residues long. Germline loops: CDR1 SGHVS, CDR2 FNYEAQ. The CDR3 DNA sequence: TGTGCCAGCAGTTCCCTCCAGGGACAGGACACCGGGGGGCTGTTTTTT. Amino acids: CASSSLQGQDTGGLFF.

The J gene is TRBJ2-1, the V gene TRBV3-1; 8 nucleotides agree with TRBD1. V lost 4 bases to trimming and J lost 8 bases; unmatched junction nucleotides: 13. Germline-derived CDR1 and CDR2 are LGHDT and YNNKEL (reference sequence). CDR3 size: 16 residues. The CDR3 is CASSRRRTGLADEQFF. In nucleotides, the CDR3 is TGTGCCAGCAGCCGGCGTAGGACAGGGTTGGCCGATGAGCAGTTCTTC.

This clonotype was observed many times. V is TRBV4-2 and J is TRBJ2-2; D call uncertain. Trimming took 0 bases from V and 6 from J, leaving 17 bases between them. The CDR3 runs to 17 residues. Germline CDR1 is LGHNA and CDR2 is YNFKEQ. CDR3 protein: CASSQEALVKLSGELFF. The DNA for the CDR3 is TGTGCCAGCAGCCAAGAGGCCCTAGTTAAGTTGTCCGGGGAGCTGTTTTTT.

The CDR3: CASSLARGNQPQHF. CDR3 sequence (DNA): TGCGCCAGCAGCCTCGCCAGGGGGAATCAGCCCCAGCATTTT. The chain is built from TRBV4-3 and TRBJ1-5, with TRBD1 matching over 7 bases. V was pared by 4 bases and J by 4 bases, with 4 bases of the junction left unmatched. Per germline, CDR1 LGHNA and CDR2 YSLEER. This CDR3 is built from 14 residues.

Comment on this clonotype: A read error may be the cause here, since a much bigger clone is one base away. The chain is built from TRBV3-1 and TRBJ2-7; the D gene could be TRBD1 or TRBD2 (5 bases each). Germline CDR1 and CDR2: LGHDT and YNNKEL (reference sequence). This CDR3 contains 14 residues. Trimming pared 9 bases from V and 2 bases from J, leaving 17 bases between. CDR3 sequence reads: CASTGTQSPYEQYF. The CDR3 nucleotides read TGTGCCAGTACCGGGACCCAGAGCCCCTACGAGCAGTACTTC.

For this clonotype: At one of its ends the junction is not consistent with the germline gene, which may arise from a read error. The V and J genes are TRBV29-1 and TRBJ2-3, with D possibly matching TRBD2 (6 bases). Looked up from germline, CDR1 is SQVTM and CDR2 is ANQGSEA. This CDR3 region has 12 residues. The CDR3 DNA reads TGCAGCGAGGCAACTAGCACAGGTACGCAGTATTTT. Protein sequence: CSEATSTGTQYF.